This T cell receptor (beta chain) was captured in a study of blood T cell repertoires in COVID-19. Study-level information: PBMCs, B-cell-depleted T cells, or T cells provided the cDNA or gDNA that made up the material.

In terms of age and location, participants ranged from roughly 18 to 90 years and lived in about two dozen US areas. Membership in each cohort depended on participant-reported clinical history. This CDR3 comprises 12 residues. Germline V gives CDR1 SGHAT, CDR2 FQNNGV. V lost 8 bases and J 0 bases, leaving 8 bases between the germline ends. Clones were read by immunoSEQ multiplex PCR, and TCRdb kept only the in-frame ones, dropping some. The table has roughly 220,000 clones, around 82% seen once. The clonotype was recovered from a man between 25 and 39 years old with acute COVID-19. The chain couples TRBV11-2 to TRBJ2-7; TRBD2 might be the D (6 bases). Sequencing used PBMCs or T cells enriched from blood (not recorded which). This CDR3 is CASGGSSYEQYF. The CDR3 nucleotides read TGTGCCAGCGGGGGGAGCTCCTACGAGCAGTACTTC.